The clone carrying this TCR beta chain has only a few counts. The data belong to a study of blood T cell repertoires in COVID-19. As for the study in general: Specimens from acute and convalescent COVID-19 originated in the United States, Italy and Spain. PBMCs, B-cell-depleted T cells, or T cells provided the cDNA or gDNA that made up the material.

As handled by the study authors: Estimates of nucleated cell counts were drawn from the amplification of reference gene primers. Generated by immunoSEQ multiplex PCR, the TCRdb table keeps only in-frame clones and is missing some. D and trimming were read from the DNA, whereas the V and J calls and clone size are those reported in that table. The data show approximately 380,000 clones, around 84% seen once. The ends were cut back, 5 bases at V and 0 bases at J, with 14 bases in the middle. CDR3 size: 16 residues. From germline, CDR1 is SEHNR and CDR2 FQNEAQ (reference sequence). The TCR originated in a woman younger than 35 with acute or convalescent COVID-19. Material: peripheral blood. The rearrangement joins TRBV7-9 to TRBJ1-3, with TRBD1 as a possible D gene (6 bases). The CDR3 coding sequence is TGTGCCAGCAGCATGACCGGGACAAGCTCTGGAAACACCATATATTTT. It codes for CASSMTGTSSGNTIYF.